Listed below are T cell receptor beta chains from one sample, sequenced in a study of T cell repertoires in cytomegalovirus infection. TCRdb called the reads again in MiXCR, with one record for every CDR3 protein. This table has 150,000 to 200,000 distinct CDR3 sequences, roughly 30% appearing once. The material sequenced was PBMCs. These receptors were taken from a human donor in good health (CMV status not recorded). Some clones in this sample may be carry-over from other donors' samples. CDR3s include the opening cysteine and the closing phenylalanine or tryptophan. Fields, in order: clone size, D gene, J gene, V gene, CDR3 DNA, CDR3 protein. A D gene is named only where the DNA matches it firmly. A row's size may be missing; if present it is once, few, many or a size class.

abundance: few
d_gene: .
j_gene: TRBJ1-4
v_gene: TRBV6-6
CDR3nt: TGTGCCAGCAGTCGAGCCTCCGGAAAGGAAAAACTGTTTTTT
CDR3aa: CASSRASGKEKLFF

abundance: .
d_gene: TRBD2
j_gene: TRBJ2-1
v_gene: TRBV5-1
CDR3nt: TGCGCCAGCAGCTTGACTCTAGCGGGGGGTGTCCATGAGCAGTTCTTC
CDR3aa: CASSLTLAGGVHEQFF

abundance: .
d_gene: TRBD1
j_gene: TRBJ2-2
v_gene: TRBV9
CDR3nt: TGTGCCAGCAGCGTAGACCCGAGGGGGCGGACCGGGGAGCTGTTTTTT
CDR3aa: CASSVDPRGRTGELFF

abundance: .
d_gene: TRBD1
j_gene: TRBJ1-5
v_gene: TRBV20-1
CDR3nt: TGCAGTGTTCAGACAGGGGTAGGGCAGCCCCAGCATTTT
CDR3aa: CSVQTGVGQPQHF

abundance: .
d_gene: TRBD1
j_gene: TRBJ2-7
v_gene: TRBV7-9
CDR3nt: TGTGCCAGCAGCTTAGAGGGACAGGGGAACTTCTACGAGCAGTACTTC
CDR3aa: CASSLEGQGNFYEQYF

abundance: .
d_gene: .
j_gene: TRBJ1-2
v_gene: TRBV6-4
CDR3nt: TGTGCCAGCAGTGACTCGAACGAGGGTGAGAATGGCTACACCTTC
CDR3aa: CASSDSNEGENGYTF

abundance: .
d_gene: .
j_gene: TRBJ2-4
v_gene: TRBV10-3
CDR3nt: TGTGCCATCAGTGGGTCAGGGGTCCCAGAGTACTTC
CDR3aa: CAISGSGVPEYF

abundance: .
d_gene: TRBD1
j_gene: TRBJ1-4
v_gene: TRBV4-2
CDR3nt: TGTGCCAGCTCACGACAGGGGAATGAAAAACTGTTTTTT
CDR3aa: CASSRQGNEKLFF

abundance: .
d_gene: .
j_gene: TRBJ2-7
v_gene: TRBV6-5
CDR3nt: TGTGCCAGCAGTGTGGCGACCGCCTACGAGCAGTACTTC
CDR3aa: CASSVATAYEQYF

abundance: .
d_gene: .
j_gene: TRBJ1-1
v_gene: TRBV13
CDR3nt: TGTGCCAGCAGCTTAAGGGAGGTACGCCACTCTGAAGCTTTCTTT
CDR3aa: CASSLREVRHSEAFF

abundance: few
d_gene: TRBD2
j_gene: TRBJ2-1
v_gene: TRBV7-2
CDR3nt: TGTGCCAGCAGCTTAGCCAGACTAGCGGGGGGGAATGAGCAGTTCTTC
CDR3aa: CASSLARLAGGNEQFF

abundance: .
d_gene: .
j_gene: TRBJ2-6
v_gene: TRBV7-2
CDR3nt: TGTGCCAGCAGCTTTAGAGGGGCGTCTGGGGCCAACGTCCTGACTTTC
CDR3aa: CASSFRGASGANVLTF

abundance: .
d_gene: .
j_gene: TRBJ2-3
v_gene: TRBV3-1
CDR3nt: TGTGCCAGCAGCCGGAATGTCGACAAGGGAGATACGCAGTATTTT
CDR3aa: CASSRNVDKGDTQYF

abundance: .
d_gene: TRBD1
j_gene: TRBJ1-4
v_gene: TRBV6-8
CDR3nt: TGTGCCAGCAGCCGCGACAGGGCCTTCAATGAAAAACTGTTTTTT
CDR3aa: CASSRDRAFNEKLFF

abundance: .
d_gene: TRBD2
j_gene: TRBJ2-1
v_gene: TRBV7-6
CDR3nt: TGTGCCAGCAGCTTAGGGTCTAGCGGGGGGGTCAATGAGCAGTTCTTC
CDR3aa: CASSLGSSGGVNEQFF

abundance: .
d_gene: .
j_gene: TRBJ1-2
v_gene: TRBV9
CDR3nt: TGTGCCAGCAGCTCCCACCCTGGGGATGGCTACACCTTC
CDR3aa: CASSSHPGDGYTF

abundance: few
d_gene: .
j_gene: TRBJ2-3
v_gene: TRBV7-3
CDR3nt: TGTGCCAGCAGCTTACAGGGGGAGGCAGATACGCAGTATTTT
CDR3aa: CASSLQGEADTQYF

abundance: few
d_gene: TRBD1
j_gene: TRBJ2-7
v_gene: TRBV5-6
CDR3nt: TGTGCCAGCAGCGTTCACAGGGGGCAGGGCGAGCAGTACTTC
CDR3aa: CASSVHRGQGEQYF